The clone carrying this T cell receptor (beta chain) has a handful of counts. The data were obtained in a study of T cells after yellow fever vaccination. V lost 8 bases to trimming and J lost 1 base, with 15 bases between them. There are 14 residues in the CDR3. Germline values: CDR1 SGHRS, CDR2 YFSETQ. TCR cDNA was made by 5'RACE template switching, adding a universal primer site and UMIs. TCRdb itself ran the 5' RACE reads through MiXCR, one entry per CDR3 protein. The sample consists of 600,000 to 750,000 distinct CDR3 sequences, around an eighth of them appearing once. V usage is TRBV5-1 and J usage is TRBJ2-5; D possibly matches TRBD1 or TRBD2 (5 bases each). Sequences were derived from PBMCs, sampled on the day of the yellow fever booster vaccination. The source of this sequence is a man aged 30 to 45 who received the YFV17D yellow fever vaccine. The CDR3 nucleotides are TGCGCCAGTGGCGAGGGGCAGGTCCAAGAGACCCAGTACTTC. It yields the protein CASGEGQVQETQYF.